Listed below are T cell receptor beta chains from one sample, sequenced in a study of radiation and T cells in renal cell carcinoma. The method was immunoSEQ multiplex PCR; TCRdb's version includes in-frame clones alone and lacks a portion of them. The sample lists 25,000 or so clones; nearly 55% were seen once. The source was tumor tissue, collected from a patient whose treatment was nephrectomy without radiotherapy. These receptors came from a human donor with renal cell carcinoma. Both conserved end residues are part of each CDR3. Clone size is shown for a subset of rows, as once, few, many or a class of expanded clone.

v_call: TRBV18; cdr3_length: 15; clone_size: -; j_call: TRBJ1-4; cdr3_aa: CASSPFAGEIEKLFF
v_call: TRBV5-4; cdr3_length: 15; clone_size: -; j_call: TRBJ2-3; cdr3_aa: CASSLAGGWEDTQYF
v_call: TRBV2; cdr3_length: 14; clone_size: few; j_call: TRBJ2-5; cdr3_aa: CASSEGFTLETQYF
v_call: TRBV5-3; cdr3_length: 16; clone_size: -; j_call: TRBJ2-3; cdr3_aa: CARSLFRDRGPDTQYF
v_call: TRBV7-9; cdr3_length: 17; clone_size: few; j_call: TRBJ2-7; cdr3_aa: CASSWTSGGAQSYEQYF
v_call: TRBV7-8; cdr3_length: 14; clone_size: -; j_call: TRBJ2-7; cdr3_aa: CASSLSTVSYEQYF
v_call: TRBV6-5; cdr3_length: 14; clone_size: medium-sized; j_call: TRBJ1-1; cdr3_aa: CASSRGPLNTEAFF
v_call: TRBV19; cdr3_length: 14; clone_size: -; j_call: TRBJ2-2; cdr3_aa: CASSLQGPPGELFF
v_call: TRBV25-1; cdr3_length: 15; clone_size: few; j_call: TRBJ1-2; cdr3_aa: CASRPSGAGGSGYTF
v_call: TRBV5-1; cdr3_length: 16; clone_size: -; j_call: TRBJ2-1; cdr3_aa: CASSLGTKRIYNEQFF
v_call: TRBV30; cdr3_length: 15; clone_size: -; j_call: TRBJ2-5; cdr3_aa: CAWSARDRGQETQYF
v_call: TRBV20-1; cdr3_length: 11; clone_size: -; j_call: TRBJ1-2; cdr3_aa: CSVGQIYGYTF
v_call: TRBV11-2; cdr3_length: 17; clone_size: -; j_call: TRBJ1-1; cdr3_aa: CASSAPGTQGARTEAFF
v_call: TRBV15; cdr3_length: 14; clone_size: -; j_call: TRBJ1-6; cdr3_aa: CATSRDSPNSPLHF
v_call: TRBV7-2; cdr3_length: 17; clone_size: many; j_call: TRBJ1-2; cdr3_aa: CASSSPGQGARVYGYTF
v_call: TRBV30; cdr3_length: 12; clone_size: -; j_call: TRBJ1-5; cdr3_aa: CAWSHYNQPQHF
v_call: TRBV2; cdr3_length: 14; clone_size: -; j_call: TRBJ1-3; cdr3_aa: CASSGQGAGNTIYF
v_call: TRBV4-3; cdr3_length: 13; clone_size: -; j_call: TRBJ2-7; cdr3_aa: CASSQDVAMEQYF
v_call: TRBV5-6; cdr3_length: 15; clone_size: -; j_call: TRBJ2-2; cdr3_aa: CASSFRDRGTGELFF
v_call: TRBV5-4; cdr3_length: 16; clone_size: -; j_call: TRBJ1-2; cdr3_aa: CASSRKDRGPSYGYTF
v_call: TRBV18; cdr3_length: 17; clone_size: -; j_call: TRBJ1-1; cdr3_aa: CASSAEWSGGLFWKAFF
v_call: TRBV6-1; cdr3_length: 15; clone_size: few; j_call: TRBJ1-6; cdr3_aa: CASSKGRRGGFTLHF
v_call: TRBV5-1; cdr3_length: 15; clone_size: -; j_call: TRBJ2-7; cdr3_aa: CASTFRDLGSYEQYF
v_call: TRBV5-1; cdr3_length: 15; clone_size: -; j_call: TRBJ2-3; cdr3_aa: CASSPPSGGQDTQYF
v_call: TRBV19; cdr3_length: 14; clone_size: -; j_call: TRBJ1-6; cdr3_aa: CASSMRGENSPLHF
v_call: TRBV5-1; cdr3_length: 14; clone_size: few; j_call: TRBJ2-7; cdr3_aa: CASSLFGLQYEQYF
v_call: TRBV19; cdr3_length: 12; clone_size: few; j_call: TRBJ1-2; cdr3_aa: CASRTGGYGYTF
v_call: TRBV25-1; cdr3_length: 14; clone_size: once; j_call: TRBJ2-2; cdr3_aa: CASSVAGNTGELFF
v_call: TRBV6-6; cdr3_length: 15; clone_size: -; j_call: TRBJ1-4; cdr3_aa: CASSRHRGHNEKLFF
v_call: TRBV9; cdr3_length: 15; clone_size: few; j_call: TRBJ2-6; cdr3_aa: CASSVGALGANVLTF
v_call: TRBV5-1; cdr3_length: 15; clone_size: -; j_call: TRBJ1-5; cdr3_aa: CASSLEGGAGQPQHF
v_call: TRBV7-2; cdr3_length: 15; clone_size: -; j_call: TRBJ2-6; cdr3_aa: CASSRDRSGANVLTF
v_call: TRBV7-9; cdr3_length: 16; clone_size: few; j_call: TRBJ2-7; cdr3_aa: CASSLASQGGSYEQYF
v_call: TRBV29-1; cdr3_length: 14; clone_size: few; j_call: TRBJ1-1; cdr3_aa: CSVERNRVGAEAFF
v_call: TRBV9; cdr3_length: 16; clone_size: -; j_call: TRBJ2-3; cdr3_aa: CASSVGPSGSTDTQYF
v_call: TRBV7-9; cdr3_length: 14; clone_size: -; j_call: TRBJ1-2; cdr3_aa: CASSSGQDGYGYTF